The TCR beta chain described here comes from a study of siplizumab effects on memory and regulatory T cells. Whole-study results and caveats: Both greater diversity than memory cells and a major contribution to the alloresponse seemed to characterize naive T cells. The authors could not assign a naive or memory phenotype to roughly 75-97% of proliferating CD4+ or CD8+ clones. Sequences that were alloreactive and traceable to unstimulated CD4+ memory cells were significantly reduced by siplizumab. Unstimulated subsets captured only a minor fraction of alloreactive clones.

Some clones are missing from TCRdb's copy, which holds only in-frame ones; the method was immunoSEQ multiplex PCR. Of tens of thousands of clones in the sample, roughly nine tenths were seen once. As regards this clone: What it binds is unknown. Other DNA sequences in this sample translate to the same CDR3.

Per germline, CDR1 SEHNR and CDR2 FQNEAQ (reference sequence). The CDR3 spans 14 residues. With V trimmed by 6 bases and J by 3 bases, 5 bases remained unmatched. The sequenced sample consisted of CD8+ T cells sorted from blood. The rearrangement joins TRBV7-9 to TRBJ2-5; TRBD2 matches 9 bases. The clonotype comes from a human donor in good health. CDR3 sequence: CASSPAGGEETQYF. The CDR3 region has the DNA TGTGCCAGCAGTCCCGCGGGGGGGGAAGAGACCCAGTACTTC.